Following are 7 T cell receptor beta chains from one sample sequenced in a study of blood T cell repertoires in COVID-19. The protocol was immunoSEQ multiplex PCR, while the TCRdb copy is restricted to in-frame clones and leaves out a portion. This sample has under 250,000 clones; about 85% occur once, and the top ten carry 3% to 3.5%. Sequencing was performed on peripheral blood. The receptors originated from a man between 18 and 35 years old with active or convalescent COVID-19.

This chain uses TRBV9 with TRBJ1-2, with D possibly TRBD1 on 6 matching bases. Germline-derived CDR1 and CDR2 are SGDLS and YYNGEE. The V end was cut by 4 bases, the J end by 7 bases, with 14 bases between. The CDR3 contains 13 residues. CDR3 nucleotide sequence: TGTGCCAGCAGCCCACCGGACAGTTTTGGCTACACCTTC. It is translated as CASSPPDSFGYTF.

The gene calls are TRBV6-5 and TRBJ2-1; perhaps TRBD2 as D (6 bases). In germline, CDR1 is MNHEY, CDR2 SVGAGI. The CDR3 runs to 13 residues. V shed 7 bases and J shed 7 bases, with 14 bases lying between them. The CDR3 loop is CASNGGIRNEQFF. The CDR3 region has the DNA TGTGCCAGCAATGGGGGGATTAGGAATGAGCAGTTCTTC.

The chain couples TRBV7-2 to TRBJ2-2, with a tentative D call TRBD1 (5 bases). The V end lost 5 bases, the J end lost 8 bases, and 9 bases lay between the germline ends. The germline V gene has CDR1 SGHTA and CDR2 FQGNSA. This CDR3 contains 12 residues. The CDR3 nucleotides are TGTGCCAGCAGCCCCCAGGGAGGGGAGCTGTTTTTT. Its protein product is CASSPQGGELFF.

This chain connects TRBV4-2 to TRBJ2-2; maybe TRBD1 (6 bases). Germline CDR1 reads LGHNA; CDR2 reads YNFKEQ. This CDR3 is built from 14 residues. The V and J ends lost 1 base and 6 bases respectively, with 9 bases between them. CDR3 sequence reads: CASSQGQDPGELFF. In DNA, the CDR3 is TGTGCCAGCAGCCAAGGACAGGACCCCGGGGAGCTGTTTTTT.

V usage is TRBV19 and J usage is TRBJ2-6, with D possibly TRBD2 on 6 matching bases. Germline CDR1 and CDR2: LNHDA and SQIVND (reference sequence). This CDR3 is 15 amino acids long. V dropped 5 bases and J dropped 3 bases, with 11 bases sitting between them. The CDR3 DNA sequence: TGTGCCAGTAGTCCCCTCGGGGGTGGGGCCAACGTCCTGACTTTC. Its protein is CASSPLGGGANVLTF.

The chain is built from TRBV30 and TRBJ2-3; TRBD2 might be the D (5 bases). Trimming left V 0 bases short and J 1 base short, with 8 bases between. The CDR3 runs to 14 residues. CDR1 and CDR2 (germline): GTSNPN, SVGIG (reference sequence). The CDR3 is CAWSVGSGTDTQYF. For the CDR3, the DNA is TGTGCCTGGAGTGTTGGTAGCGGCACAGATACGCAGTATTTT.

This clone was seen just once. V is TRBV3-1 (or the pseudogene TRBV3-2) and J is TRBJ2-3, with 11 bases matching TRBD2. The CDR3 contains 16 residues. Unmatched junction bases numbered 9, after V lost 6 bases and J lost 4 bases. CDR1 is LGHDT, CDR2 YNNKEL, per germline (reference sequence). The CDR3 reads CASSSGLAGGADTQYF. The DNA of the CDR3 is TGTGCCAGCAGTTCAGGGCTAGCGGGAGGCGCAGATACGCAGTATTTT.